This T cell receptor beta chain was sequenced during a study of T cells in localized non-small cell lung cancer. Study observations and caveats: Sequencing involved a lone tumor region, leaving heterogeneity possible.

Using immunoSEQ multiplex PCR, the repertoire was profiled, and TCRdb retains in-frame clones only, with some absent. The table includes thousands of clones, more than 35% detected once. This clone is classed as medium-sized. The antigen is not known. Germline loops: CDR1 SGHNT, CDR2 YENEEA. This CDR3 comprises 17 residues. The ends lost 1 base at V and 0 bases at J; junction bases unmatched: 5. The sample in question was lung tumor tissue, obtained before any cancer treatment. The origin of this receptor is a man aged 40-75 years with stage I lung adenocarcinoma. V gene TRBV11-3 combines with J gene TRBJ1-5; 8 bases fit TRBD1. CDR3 nucleotide sequence: TGTGCCAGCAGCTTAGGGACAGGGCCGTATAGCAATCAGCCCCAGCATTTT. Protein sequence: CASSLGTGPYSNQPQHF.